The TCR beta chain described here comes from a study of blood T cell repertoires in COVID-19. Measured with immunoSEQ multiplex PCR; TCRdb has only the in-frame clones, and not every one. The table lists about 300,000 clones, around 90% of them singletons. This clone was seen only a few times. Two negative PCRs, clearance, or symptom resolution were required of recovered Cohort 3 donors. The CDR3 loop spans 13 amino acids. The junction had 6 bases not matched to a gene; V was cut back by 6 bases and J by 7 bases. CDR1 LNHDA and CDR2 SQIVND come from the germline V gene (reference sequence). The chain employs TRBV19 and TRBJ1-1, with 9 nucleotides matching TRBD1. Input material: PBMCs or T cells enriched from blood (not recorded which). This clonotype was sampled from a woman under 40 who had recovered from COVID-19. CDR3 region: CASRNRGPVEAFF. In DNA, the CDR3 is TGTGCCAGTAGGAACAGGGGGCCGGTTGAAGCTTTCTTT.